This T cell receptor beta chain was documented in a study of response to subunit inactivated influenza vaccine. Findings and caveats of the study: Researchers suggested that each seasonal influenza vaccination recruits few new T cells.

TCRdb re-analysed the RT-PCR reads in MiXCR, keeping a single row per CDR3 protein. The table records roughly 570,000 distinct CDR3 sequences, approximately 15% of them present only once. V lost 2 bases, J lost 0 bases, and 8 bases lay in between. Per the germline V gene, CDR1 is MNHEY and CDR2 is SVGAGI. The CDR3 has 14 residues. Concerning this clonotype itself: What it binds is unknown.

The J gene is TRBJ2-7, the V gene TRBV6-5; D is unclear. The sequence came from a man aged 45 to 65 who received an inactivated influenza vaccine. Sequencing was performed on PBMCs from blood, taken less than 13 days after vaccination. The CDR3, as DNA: TGTGCCAGCAGTTACATGGCGGACTCCTACGAGCAGTACTTC. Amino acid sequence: CASSYMADSYEQYF.